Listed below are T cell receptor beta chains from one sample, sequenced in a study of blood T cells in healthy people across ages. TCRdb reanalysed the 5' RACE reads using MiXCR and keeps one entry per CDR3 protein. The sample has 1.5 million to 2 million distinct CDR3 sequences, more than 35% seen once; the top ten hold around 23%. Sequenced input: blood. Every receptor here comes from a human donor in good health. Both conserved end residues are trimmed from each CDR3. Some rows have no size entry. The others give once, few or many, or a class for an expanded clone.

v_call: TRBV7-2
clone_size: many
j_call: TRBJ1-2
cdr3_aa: ASSLARTANYGYT

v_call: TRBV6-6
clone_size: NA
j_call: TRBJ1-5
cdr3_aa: ASSYRGWVADQPQH

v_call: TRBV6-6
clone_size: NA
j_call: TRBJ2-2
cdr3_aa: ASSYGRGPNTGELF

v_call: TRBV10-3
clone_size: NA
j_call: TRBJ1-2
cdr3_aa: AISRTDTNYGYT

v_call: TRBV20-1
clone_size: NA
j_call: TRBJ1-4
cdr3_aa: SATHWTGGRFNEKLF

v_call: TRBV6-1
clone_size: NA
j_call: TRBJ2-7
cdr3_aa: ASSEASPWVRSGEQY

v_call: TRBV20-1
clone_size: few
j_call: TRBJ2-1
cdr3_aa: SARVGGAGGNEQF

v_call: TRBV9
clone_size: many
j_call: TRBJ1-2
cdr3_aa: ASSVGRHYGYT

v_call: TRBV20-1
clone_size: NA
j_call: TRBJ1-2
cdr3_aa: SATIPYDRVGGYT

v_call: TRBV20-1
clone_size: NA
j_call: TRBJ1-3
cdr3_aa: SAIPGANSGNTIY

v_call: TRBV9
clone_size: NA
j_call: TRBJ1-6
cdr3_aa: ANSVEGYTPLH

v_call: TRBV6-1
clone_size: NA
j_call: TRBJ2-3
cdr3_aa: ASSDWRTSTDTQY

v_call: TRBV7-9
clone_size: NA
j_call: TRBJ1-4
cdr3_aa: ASTYGGTNEKLF

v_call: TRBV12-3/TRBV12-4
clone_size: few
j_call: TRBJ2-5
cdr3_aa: ASSLGGKGETQY

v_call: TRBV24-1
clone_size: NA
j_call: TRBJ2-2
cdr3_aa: ATSDAPGQGGTGELF

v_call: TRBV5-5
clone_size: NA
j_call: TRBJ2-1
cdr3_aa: ASKGGDRGNDEQF

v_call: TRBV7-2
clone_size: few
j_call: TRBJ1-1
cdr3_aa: ASSLQQGRNTEAF

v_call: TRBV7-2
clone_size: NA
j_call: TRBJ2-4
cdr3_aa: ASSLVSWAQEAKNIQY

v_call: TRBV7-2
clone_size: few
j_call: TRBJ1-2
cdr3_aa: ASSLAGTGGGNYYGYT

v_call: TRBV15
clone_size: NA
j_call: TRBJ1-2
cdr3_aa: ATSRDTVEAHGYT

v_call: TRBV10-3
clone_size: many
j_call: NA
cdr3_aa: AISISDEQY

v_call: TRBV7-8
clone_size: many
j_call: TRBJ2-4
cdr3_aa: ASSLRGLKNIQY

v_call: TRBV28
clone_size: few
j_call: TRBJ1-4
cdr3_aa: ASGGGSNEKLF

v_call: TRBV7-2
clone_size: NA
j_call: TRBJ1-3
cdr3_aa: ASSLARSGNTIY

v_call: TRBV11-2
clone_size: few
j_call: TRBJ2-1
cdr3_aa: ASSPTPGGGYNEQF

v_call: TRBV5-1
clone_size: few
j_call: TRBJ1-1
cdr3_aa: ASSLGTGPTNTEAF

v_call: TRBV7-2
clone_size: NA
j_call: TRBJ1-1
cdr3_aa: ASSLAARGRTEAF

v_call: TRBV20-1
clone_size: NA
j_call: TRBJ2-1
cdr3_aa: SARTARGASSSYNEQF

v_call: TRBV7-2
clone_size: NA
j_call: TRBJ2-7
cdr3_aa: ASSLLQGALYEQY

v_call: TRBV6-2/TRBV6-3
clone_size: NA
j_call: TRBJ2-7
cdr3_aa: ASSYGVRAYEQY

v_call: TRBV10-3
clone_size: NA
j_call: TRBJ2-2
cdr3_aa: AISGNPSNTGELF

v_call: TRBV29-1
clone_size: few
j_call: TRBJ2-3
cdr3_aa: SVGGGTVSTDTQY

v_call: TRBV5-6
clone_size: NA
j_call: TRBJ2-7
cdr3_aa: ASKFRDRDYEQY

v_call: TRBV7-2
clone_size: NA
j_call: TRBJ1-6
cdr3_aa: ASSLDLGSVSLLH

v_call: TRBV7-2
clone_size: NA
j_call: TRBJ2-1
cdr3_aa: ASSPFGGGPYNEQF

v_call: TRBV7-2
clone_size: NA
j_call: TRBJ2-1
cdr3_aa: ASRGMAGSPSYNEQF

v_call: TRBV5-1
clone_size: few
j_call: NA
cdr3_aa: ASSLGSTALFEQY

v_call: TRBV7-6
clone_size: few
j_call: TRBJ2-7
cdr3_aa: ASSLEPGDPYEQY

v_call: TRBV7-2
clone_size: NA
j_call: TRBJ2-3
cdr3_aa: VSNLKAGTDTQY

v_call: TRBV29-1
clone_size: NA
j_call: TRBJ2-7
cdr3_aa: SVSGGDYEQY

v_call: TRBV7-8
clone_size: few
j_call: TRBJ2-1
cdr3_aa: ASSPVWGGSNEQF

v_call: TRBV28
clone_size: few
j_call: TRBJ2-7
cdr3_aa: ASSFPGRGTIYEQY

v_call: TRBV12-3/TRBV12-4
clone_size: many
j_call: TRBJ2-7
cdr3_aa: ASSSGQGPYEQY

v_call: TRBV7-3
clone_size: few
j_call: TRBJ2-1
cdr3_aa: ASSPPGQGFNEQF

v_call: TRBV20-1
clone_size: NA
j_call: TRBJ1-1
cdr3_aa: SAQRGSREDTEAF

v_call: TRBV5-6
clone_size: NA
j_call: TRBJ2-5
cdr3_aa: ASSWDRGINNEQY

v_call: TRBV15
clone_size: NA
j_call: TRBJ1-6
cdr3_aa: ATDSIKSPLH

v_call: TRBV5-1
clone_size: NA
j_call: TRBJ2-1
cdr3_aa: ASSFFTINEQF

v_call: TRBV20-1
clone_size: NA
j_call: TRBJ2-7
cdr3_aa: SASHRGYEQY

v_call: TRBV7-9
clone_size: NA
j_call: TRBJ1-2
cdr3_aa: ASSSSWAGSYYGYT

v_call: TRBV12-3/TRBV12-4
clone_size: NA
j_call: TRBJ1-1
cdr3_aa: ASSPRSGPNTEAF

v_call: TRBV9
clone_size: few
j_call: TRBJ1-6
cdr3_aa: ASSHGGGLANSPLH

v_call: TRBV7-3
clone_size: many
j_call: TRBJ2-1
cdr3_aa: ASSLSGTIIDEQF

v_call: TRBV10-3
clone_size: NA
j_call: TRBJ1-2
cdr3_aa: AISGGQNYGYT

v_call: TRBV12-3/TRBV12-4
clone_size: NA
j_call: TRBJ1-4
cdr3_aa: ASGIAANEKLF

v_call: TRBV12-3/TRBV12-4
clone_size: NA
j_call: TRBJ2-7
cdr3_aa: ASSFVPPWDLSYEQY

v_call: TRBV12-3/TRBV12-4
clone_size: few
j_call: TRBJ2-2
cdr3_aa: ASSFSGTVNTGELF

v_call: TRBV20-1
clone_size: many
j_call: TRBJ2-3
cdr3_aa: SARGVDTQY

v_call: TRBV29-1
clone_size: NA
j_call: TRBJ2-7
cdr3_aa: SVLGDREQY

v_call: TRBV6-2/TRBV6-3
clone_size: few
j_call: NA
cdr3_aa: ASRMDADRYEQY